A selection of T cell receptor beta chains follows, all from one sample in a study of graft-versus-host responses after intestinal transplantation. The data were produced by immunoSEQ multiplex PCR, yet TCRdb's version contains in-frame clones alone and is incomplete. The sample shows 8,000 or so clones, roughly 31% of them seen only once. The sequenced sample was alloreactive CD8+ T cells from a mixed lymphocyte reaction culture, obtained before intestinal transplant. The receptors derive from a human patient who received an intestinal transplant. Each CDR3 is given with its conserved first and last residue. A D gene is named only where the DNA matches it firmly. The size entry is marked missing in some rows and otherwise reads once, few, many or a size class.

CDR3 DNA	CDR3 protein	J gene	D gene	V gene	clone size
TGTGCCAGCAGCTTGTTTGGCAGTTCCTCTGGGGCCAACGTCCTGACTTTC	CASSLFGSSSGANVLTF	TRBJ2-6	.	TRBV7-9	.
TGTGCCAGCAGCATCCCGGGACTAGCGGGTGTTAATGAGCAGTTCTTC	CASSIPGLAGVNEQFF	TRBJ2-1	TRBD2	TRBV27	.
TGTGCCAGCAGTGTGGAAGCAGGCCCATATGGCTACACCTTC	CASSVEAGPYGYTF	TRBJ1-2	.	TRBV6-1	.
TGTGCCAGCAGCTCCACCTACGAGCAGTACTTC	CASSSTYEQYF	TRBJ2-7	.	TRBV7-8	few
TGTGCCAGCAGCTTATCGGGAGACCTGACCTACACCGGGGAGCTGTTTTTT	CASSLSGDLTYTGELFF	TRBJ2-2	.	TRBV11-3	.
TGTGCCAGCAGCGGGGAGAAGGCACTCATCTCTGGGGCCAACGTCCTGACTTTC	CASSGEKALISGANVLTF	TRBJ2-6	.	TRBV9	.
TGTGCCAGCCGAGGTATGGCTAACTATGGCTACACCTTC	CASRGMANYGYTF	TRBJ1-2	.	TRBV2	medium-sized
TGTGCCAGCAGTCCGACAGGGGGGAACACAGATACGCAGTATTTT	CASSPTGGNTDTQYF	TRBJ2-3	TRBD1	TRBV6-4	once
TGTGCCAGCAGCTTAGTCGGAGGGAGGAGTTCCTACAATGAGCAGTTCTTC	CASSLVGGRSSYNEQFF	TRBJ2-1	.	TRBV7-2	.
TGTGCCAGCAGGCCGGGGTCTAGCGGGGGGGCAGATACGCAGTATTTT	CASRPGSSGGADTQYF	TRBJ2-3	TRBD2	TRBV9	few
TGCGCCAGCAGTGAGGGGCCCTATAATTCACCCCTCCACTTT	CASSEGPYNSPLHF	TRBJ1-6	.	TRBV10-2	medium-sized
TGTGCCAGCAGTTTCAGGGGCACTGAAGCTTTCTTT	CASSFRGTEAFF	TRBJ1-1	.	TRBV28	few
TGTGCCAGCAGCGATACCGGGACTTCACCCTACGAGCAGTACTTC	CASSDTGTSPYEQYF	TRBJ2-7	.	TRBV5-6	.
TGCAGCGTGTCGCACAGGGGCGGAAACACCGGGGAGCTGTTTTTT	CSVSHRGGNTGELFF	TRBJ2-2	TRBD1	TRBV29-1	.
TGCGCCAGCAGCTTGGCCAGTACCTACAATGAGCAGTTCTTC	CASSLASTYNEQFF	TRBJ2-1	.	TRBV5-1	few
TGTGCCAGCGCGGACAGGGGGCTCTACGAGCAGTACTTC	CASADRGLYEQYF	TRBJ2-7	TRBD1	TRBV2	medium-sized
TGTGCCTGGAGTGAGGAGGTTTATGGCTACACCTTC	CAWSEEVYGYTF	TRBJ1-2	.	TRBV30	few
TGCAGCGCCCTTAGCGGGCTCTCCTACAATGAGCAGTTCTTC	CSALSGLSYNEQFF	TRBJ2-1	TRBD2	TRBV29-1	few
TGCGCCAGCAGCCTAGGGAGCGGCCACGAGCAGTACTTC	CASSLGSGHEQYF	TRBJ2-7	.	TRBV5-1	few
TGTGCCAGCAGCCCTAGCGGGGGGGCATTAGATACGCAGTATTTT	CASSPSGGALDTQYF	TRBJ2-3	TRBD2	TRBV7-3	once
TGCGCCAGCAGTGAGTCGTACCTAGGCGGAAACACCATATATTTT	CASSESYLGGNTIYF	TRBJ1-3	.	TRBV10-2	medium-sized
TGCGCCAGCAGCTTGGTTATGCGGGCCCTAAATGATGAGCAGTTCTTC	CASSLVMRALNDEQFF	TRBJ2-1	.	TRBV5-1	.
TGTGCCAGCAGCTTGGGGACTAGCGCTGAGCAGTTCTTC	CASSLGTSAEQFF	TRBJ2-1	TRBD2	TRBV7-3	.
TGCGCCAGCAGCCAAGATCGAGGGGGTTGGGAAAAACTGTTTTTT	CASSQDRGGWEKLFF	TRBJ1-4	.	TRBV4-3	medium-sized
TGTGCCAGCAGCTCCCCTCAGGGTCCGGAAAATCCTAATTCACCCCTCCACTTT	CASSSPQGPENPNSPLHF	TRBJ1-6	.	TRBV7-6	.
TGTGCCAGTAGTATCCGGACAGGCCAGACCCAGTACTTC	CASSIRTGQTQYF	TRBJ2-5	TRBD1	TRBV19	.
TGTGCCAGCAGCCCCAGGACTAGCGGGGGACCCACAGATACGCAGTATTTT	CASSPRTSGGPTDTQYF	TRBJ2-3	TRBD2	TRBV9	few
TGTGCCAGCAGGCCGGGACAGGGCTACGAGCAGTACTTC	CASRPGQGYEQYF	TRBJ2-7	TRBD1	TRBV6-1	.
TGTGCCAGCAGCATACCCGGGTTACCCACAGATACGCAGTATTTT	CASSIPGLPTDTQYF	TRBJ2-3	.	TRBV7-9	.
TGTGCCAGCAGTTTATACGGGAACACTGAAGCTTTCTTT	CASSLYGNTEAFF	TRBJ1-1	.	TRBV27	medium-sized
TGTGCCAGCAGCTTCTCTTCACAGGGGAATGTTATAAATCAGCCCCAGCATTTT	CASSFSSQGNVINQPQHF	TRBJ1-5	TRBD1	TRBV7-8	.
TGTGCCAGCATTAACCTAGGGGGCCAGCCCCAGCATTTT	CASINLGGQPQHF	TRBJ1-5	TRBD1	TRBV6-1	.
TGTGCCAGCAGCCTCAGGGCGTTAATCTACGAGCAGTACTTC	CASSLRALIYEQYF	TRBJ2-7	.	TRBV4-2	few
TGTGCCAGCCAGGGACAGGGGGGAAATGAGCAGTTCTTC	CASQGQGGNEQFF	TRBJ2-1	TRBD1	TRBV5-5	medium-sized
TGCAGCGTTGAAGGCATCATCGACAGGGTATCGACTGAAGCTTTCTTT	CSVEGIIDRVSTEAFF	TRBJ1-1	TRBD1	TRBV29-1	.
TGTGCCAGCAGTTTAGTGGCAGGGTCGGTATACGAGCAGTACTTC	CASSLVAGSVYEQYF	TRBJ2-7	.	TRBV27	medium-sized
TGTGCCAGTAGTATTACAGGGGCAGATACGCAGTATTTT	CASSITGADTQYF	TRBJ2-3	TRBD1	TRBV19	.
TGTGCCAGCAGCGTGGCGGGGGCGGGAGATACGCAGTATTTT	CASSVAGAGDTQYF	TRBJ2-3	.	TRBV9	.
TGTGCCAGCACCGCTAGCGGGGGGACAGATACGCAGTATTTT	CASTASGGTDTQYF	TRBJ2-3	TRBD2	TRBV7-9	.
TGTGCCACGGGACAGGGTAAAACTGAAGCTTTCTTT	CATGQGKTEAFF	TRBJ1-1	TRBD1	TRBV19	.
TGTGCCAGCAGCCCCAACTACGAGCAGTACTTC	CASSPNYEQYF	TRBJ2-7	.	TRBV7-9	.
TGTGCCAGCAACATGGGGCCCCTCTCCTACGAGCAGTACTTC	CASNMGPLSYEQYF	TRBJ2-7	.	TRBV6-1	few
TGCGCCAGCAGCGAGACGGGACTCCTGATCAACAATGAGCAGTTCTTC	CASSETGLLINNEQFF	TRBJ2-1	.	TRBV4-1	.
TGTGCCAGCAGTTTCCAGGGACTGAACAATGAGCAGTTCTTC	CASSFQGLNNEQFF	TRBJ2-1	.	TRBV27	medium-sized
TGCGCCAGCAGCCTGCCGGGACAGGGTTGGGAAAAACTGTTTTTT	CASSLPGQGWEKLFF	TRBJ1-4	TRBD1	TRBV4-1	.
TGTGCCAGCAGCGTAGATGCTTCTCCTAATAATTCACCCCTCCACTTT	CASSVDASPNNSPLHF	TRBJ1-6	.	TRBV9	few
TGTGCCAGCAGCCCAGACAGACTGAATCAGCCCCAGCATTTT	CASSPDRLNQPQHF	TRBJ1-5	.	TRBV27	.
TGTGCCAGCTCATCAGTGTCGTACGAGCAGTACTTC	CASSSVSYEQYF	TRBJ2-7	.	TRBV18	medium-sized
TGTGCCAGCAGGCAACGTGGGGGCTCGGTCTATGGCTACACCTTC	CASRQRGGSVYGYTF	TRBJ1-2	.	TRBV6-6	.
TGTGCCAGCAGCTTGCACTACGTTGCAGATACGCAGTATTTT	CASSLHYVADTQYF	TRBJ2-3	.	TRBV11-3	few
TGCGCCAGCAGCCAAGCACCGGGGACAGATACGCAGTATTTT	CASSQAPGTDTQYF	TRBJ2-3	.	TRBV4-1	.
TGTGCCAGCAGTTACGGAACAGGGTCCAATCAGCCCCAGCATTTT	CASSYGTGSNQPQHF	TRBJ1-5	.	TRBV6-5	few